A single sample is the source of the 25 T cell receptor beta chains below, sequenced in a study of cytomegalovirus exposure and HLA in healthy donors. The PCR contained 60 Vbeta and 13 Jbeta primers. Sequencing was performed with immunoSEQ multiplex PCR; in TCRdb, only in-frame clones are kept and a portion is missing. This sample has about 88,000 clones, with 75% to 90% found just once. Sequencing input: PBMCs. The receptors derive from a man between 18 and 35 years old in good health and CMV-seronegative.

The chain links TRBV21-1 to TRBJ2-7; the table's D call TRBD1 went unverified against the DNA. TRBV21-1 is classified as a pseudogene. The CDR3 extends over 16 amino acids. Here the CDR3 reads CASSKVGLGHLYEQYF. The CDR3 DNA follows: TGTGCCAGCAGCAAAGTGGGTTTGGGACACCTCTACGAGCAGTACTTC.

The chain has TRBV7-9 and TRBJ2-7, with 7 bases lining up with TRBD1. CDR3 size: 14 residues. Germline CDR1 reads SEHNR; CDR2 reads FQNEAQ (reference sequence). V lost 1 base to trimming and J lost 6 bases; unmatched junction nucleotides: 6. CDR3: CASSLGQGWAEQYF. The CDR3 DNA reads TGTGCCAGCAGCTTAGGACAGGGTTGGGCCGAGCAGTACTTC.

On this clone itself: The same CDR3 arises from other DNA sequences in this sample as well. The DNA of the CDR3 is TGCGCCAGCAGCTTGCAGGGGGGCACAGATACGCAGTATTTT. This gives the protein CASSLQGGTDTQYF. The rearrangement links TRBV5-1 to TRBJ2-3, with 7 bases identical to TRBD1. The CDR3 has 14 residues. Trimming removed 1 base from V and 1 base from J; junction bases left unmatched: 0. Germline loops: CDR1 SGHRS, CDR2 YFSETQ.

The chain joins TRBV10-3 to TRBJ2-1; 10 positions match TRBD2. V trimming: 2 bases; J trimming: 5 bases; junction bases outside the gene matches: 6. CDR3 size: 16 residues. Germline-derived CDR1 and CDR2 are ENHRY and SYGVKD. The CDR3 loop reads CAISERLAGAHNEQFF. The CDR3, as DNA: TGTGCCATCAGTGAGCGGCTAGCGGGAGCTCACAATGAGCAGTTCTTC.

The V and J genes are TRBV12-2 and TRBJ2-7; TRBD2, the table's D call, lacks a check against the DNA. TRBV12-2 is noted as a pseudogene. The CDR3 totals 18 residues. DNA of the CDR3: TGTGCAAGTCGCTTAGCGGTTTGGACTAGCGGGAGTCCGGGGGAGCAGTACTTC. It specifies CASRLAVWTSGSPGEQYF.

J is TRBJ2-1 and V is TRBV7-3, with 9 positions matching TRBD2. Germline V gene data show CDR1 as SGHTA and CDR2 as FQGTGA. This CDR3 has 14 residues. Unmatched junction bases numbered 4, after V lost 5 bases and J lost 5 bases. The CDR3 bases are TGTGCCAGCAGCGCAGGACTAGCGAACAATGAGCAGTTCTTC. Encoded protein: CASSAGLANNEQFF.

V gene TRBV13 combines with J gene TRBJ1-5; D is ambiguous. With 2 bases removed from V and 4 bases from J, the gap between germline ends came to 12 bases. Germline V gene data show CDR1 as PRHDT and CDR2 as FYEKMQ (reference sequence). This CDR3 has 15 amino acids. The CDR3 region has the DNA TGTGCCAGCAGCTTATCGGTCGAGTCTAATCAGCCCCAGCATTTT. Amino acid sequence: CASSLSVESNQPQHF.

The V gene is TRBV5-4, the J gene TRBJ2-2, with 8 bases lining up with TRBD2. J gave up 3 bases and V 3 bases, and 4 bases lay outside the gene matches. The CDR3 spans 15 residues. Germline V gene sequence: CDR1 SGHNT, CDR2 YYREEE (reference sequence). This chain's CDR3 is CASSSGTRDTGELFF. The CDR3 DNA reads as TGTGCCAGCAGCTCCGGGACTAGAGACACCGGGGAGCTGTTTTTT.

The chain couples TRBV28 to TRBJ1-5; 9 bases map to TRBD1. The CDR3 contains 16 residues. The germline V gene encodes CDR1 MDHEN and CDR2 SYDVKM. Unmatched junction bases numbered 6, after V lost 3 bases and J lost 3 bases. The DNA of the CDR3 is TGTGCCAGCAGTTTCTTTGGGACAGGGCACAATCAGCCCCAGCATTTT. Translated, it gives CASSFFGTGHNQPQHF.

The chain combines TRBV2 with TRBJ1-2, with D unclear. The CDR3 loop spans 14 amino acids. The germline CDR1 and CDR2 sequences are SNHLY and FYNNEI. Trimming cost V 3 bases and J 8 bases, with 16 bases left between them. The CDR3 protein is CASSETVKTGGYTF. The CDR3 bases are TGTGCCAGCAGTGAGACTGTTAAGACGGGAGGCTACACCTTC.

The chain combines TRBV10-2 with TRBJ2-5; no clear D gene. This CDR3 has 11 residues. Germline V CDR1 and CDR2: WSHSY, SAAADI. Trimming took 8 bases from V and 2 from J, leaving 6 bases between them. The CDR3 region has the DNA TGCGCCAGCCGGAGACAAGAGACCCAGTACTTC. This codes for CASRRQETQYF.

This clone has only a few counts. In DNA form, the CDR3 reads TGTGCCAGCAGCTCGCAACGGGACAGACCCTACGAGCAGTACTTC. As protein: CASSSQRDRPYEQYF. The chain couples TRBV7-8 to TRBJ2-7; 7 nucleotides match TRBD1. There are 15 residues in the CDR3. Germline V lookup: CDR1 SGHVS, CDR2 FQNEAQ. V shed 4 bases, J shed 2 bases, and the junction held 8 bases outside the gene matches.

This chain uses TRBV2 with TRBJ2-3; no firm D call. V lost 3 bases and J 1 base, leaving 8 bases between the germline ends. CDR3 length equals 14 residues. Germline V gene data show CDR1 as SNHLY and CDR2 as FYNNEI. The CDR3: CASSDTAGTDTQYF. CDR3 coding DNA: TGTGCCAGCAGTGATACTGCCGGCACAGATACGCAGTATTTT.

J is TRBJ1-2 and V is TRBV4-3; TRBD1 agrees at 8 bases. Germline CDR1 is LGHNA and CDR2 is YSLEER. The CDR3 consists of 16 residues. V gave up 3 bases and J gave up 9 bases; unmatched junction bases: 15. Here the CDR3 reads CASSHPIAGGYGSYTF. CDR3 DNA: TGCGCCAGCAGCCACCCGATAGCAGGGGGCTATGGAAGCTACACCTTC.

The J gene is TRBJ2-7, the V gene TRBV28; 9 positions agree with TRBD1. The germline V gene encodes CDR1 MDHEN and CDR2 SYDVKM. There are 16 residues in the CDR3. Trimming took 6 bases from V and 5 from J; bases not matched to a gene: 14. Here the CDR3 reads CASSLEPGQGRHEQYF. The CDR3 region has the DNA TGTGCCAGCAGCCTCGAACCGGGACAGGGTCGGCACGAGCAGTACTTC.

The chain is built from TRBV6-5 and TRBJ2-7; the D gene is possibly TRBD2 (6 bases). This CDR3 contains 16 residues. V lost 0 bases and J lost 1, with 13 bases in between. The germline V gene has CDR1 MNHEY and CDR2 SVGAGI. CDR3 sequence reads: CASSYSFREQSYEQYF. The CDR3 DNA follows: TGTGCCAGCAGTTACTCGTTTCGGGAGCAGTCCTACGAGCAGTACTTC.

The rearrangement links TRBV6-1 to TRBJ1-6; TRBD1 might be the D (6 bases). There are 19 residues in the CDR3. Germline-derived CDR1 and CDR2 are MNHNS and SASEGT. The V gene lost 4 bases and the J gene lost 0 bases, with 19 bases spanning the gap. This CDR3 is CASSATGTRGSSYNSPLHF. CDR3 DNA sequence: TGTGCCAGCAGTGCCACCGGGACACGGGGAAGCTCCTATAATTCACCCCTCCACTTT.

Concerning this clone itself: Other DNA sequences within the sample encode an identical CDR3. The chain combines TRBV7-9 with TRBJ2-7, with 10 bases fitting TRBD1. V shed 5 bases and J 1 base; nucleotides not matched to a gene: 5. Germline CDR1 is SEHNR and CDR2 is FQNEAQ (reference sequence). This CDR3 is built from 15 residues. The chain's CDR3 is CASSPRDRGSYEQYF. The CDR3 DNA reads TGTGCCAGCAGCCCTCGGGACAGGGGATCCTACGAGCAGTACTTC.

The CDR3 DNA reads TGTGCCAGCAGCTTAGTTGGGCTGGGCGAGCAGTACTTC. Translating it yields CASSLVGLGEQYF. The chain uses TRBV7-8 and TRBJ2-5; D ambiguous. The J call may be in error: the DNA end matches TRBJ2-7 better. The CDR3 totals 13 residues. Per germline, CDR1 SGHVS and CDR2 FQNEAQ.

J is TRBJ2-1 and V is TRBV9; 7 positions match TRBD1. This CDR3 comprises 13 residues. Germline V lookup: CDR1 SGDLS, CDR2 YYNGEE. V trimming: 3 bases; J trimming: 7 bases; junction bases outside the gene matches: 4. CDR3 nucleotide sequence: TGTGCCAGCAGCGCTAACAGGGGAAATGAGCAGTTCTTC. It codes for CASSANRGNEQFF.

The rearrangement uses TRBV10-3 and TRBJ2-1; a weak D match, TRBD1 (5 bases). Trimming left V 3 bases short and J 8 bases short, with 11 bases between. There are 13 residues in the CDR3. The germline V gene has CDR1 ENHRY and CDR2 SYGVKD. The CDR3 sequence: CAISDHQGYEQFF. As DNA, the CDR3 is TGTGCCATCAGTGACCATCAGGGATATGAGCAGTTCTTC.

J is TRBJ2-7 and V is TRBV7-2, with D tentatively TRBD2 (7 bases). The CDR3 spans 16 residues. The germline V gene encodes CDR1 SGHTA and CDR2 FQGNSA. V lost 0 bases and J lost 0, with 12 bases in between. The CDR3 sequence is CASSLALGGRSYEQYF. CDR3 sequence (DNA): TGTGCCAGCAGCTTAGCCCTGGGGGGGCGCTCCTACGAGCAGTACTTC.

In regard to this clone: A read error may produce the germline difference seen at one junction end. The chain employs TRBV7-9 and TRBJ1-1; 8 positions match TRBD1. This CDR3 is built from 12 residues. From germline, CDR1 is SEHNR and CDR2 FQNEAQ (reference sequence). The CDR3 spells CSSSTGGTEAFF. In DNA form, the CDR3 reads TGTTCCAGCAGCACAGGGGGCACTGAAGCTTTCTTT.

J is TRBJ2-3 and V is TRBV6-1; D is uncertain. Germline CDR1 reads MNHNS; CDR2 reads SASEGT. The CDR3 is 14 amino acids. Between the trimmed V and J ends, which lost 4 bases and 0 bases, there was a span of 8 bases. The CDR3 DNA reads as TGTGCCAGCAGTGTTAAAACTAGCACAGATACGCAGTATTTT. The encoded protein is CASSVKTSTDTQYF.

J is TRBJ2-3 and V is TRBV5-1; TRBD2 agrees at 8 bases. This CDR3 has 16 amino acids. Losses at the gene ends were 2 bases for V and 0 bases for J; bases not matched to a gene: 5. Germline V CDR1 and CDR2: SGHRS, YFSETQ. This CDR3 is CASSLAGAPSTDTQYF. CDR3 in DNA: TGCGCCAGCAGCTTAGCGGGGGCCCCTAGCACAGATACGCAGTATTTT.